The rows below give T cell receptor beta chains drawn from one sample of a study of control samples from healthy donors and cancer patients. Repertoires were generated with immunoSEQ multiplex PCR, while TCRdb's copy carries only in-frame clones and drops some. This table holds 65,000 to 100,000 clones, 91% found once. The sequencing input was blood. Source of these receptors: a man aged 50-60 years in good health. Both conserved end residues are part of each CDR3. Fields, in order: J gene, clone size, D gene, V gene, CDR3 protein, CDR3 DNA. A D gene is named only where the DNA matches it firmly. Clone size, where shown, is once, few, many, or a class for clones that have expanded.

TRBJ1-1 NA NA TRBV7-2 CASSLLSKEAFF TGTGCCAGCAGCTTACTCTCAAAGGAAGCTTTCTTT
TRBJ1-1 NA NA TRBV5-4 CASSLRDATEAFF TGTGCCAGCAGCTTGAGGGATGCCACTGAAGCTTTCTTT
TRBJ2-1 NA TRBD1 TRBV5-6 CASSPQGAVQFF TGTGCCAGCAGCCCACAGGGGGCAGTGCAGTTCTTC
TRBJ1-5 few NA TRBV4-1 CASSQEQPNQPQHF TGCGCCAGCAGCCAAGAACAGCCAAATCAGCCCCAGCATTTT
TRBJ1-6 NA NA TRBV19 CASRESNSPLHF TGTGCCAGTAGAGAGAGCAATTCACCCCTCCACTTT
TRBJ1-1 NA NA TRBV5-6 CASSFDRWTEAFF TGTGCCAGCAGCTTTGATCGTTGGACTGAAGCTTTCTTT
TRBJ1-6 NA TRBD1 TRBV6-5 CASSQTGNSPLHF TGTGCCAGCAGTCAGACAGGGAACTCACCCCTCCACTTT
TRBJ1-1 NA TRBD1 TRBV24-1 CATRGQGNTEAFF TGTGCCACCAGAGGACAGGGGAACACTGAAGCTTTCTTT
TRBJ2-6 NA NA TRBV2 CASRPTGSGANVLTF TGTGCCAGCAGACCCACAGGGTCAGGGGCCAACGTCCTGACTTTC
TRBJ1-2 NA NA TRBV6-5 CASRERHYGYTF TGTGCCAGTCGTGAGCGTCACTATGGCTACACCTTC
TRBJ2-2 NA TRBD1 TRBV19 CASRRGRATGELFF TGTGCCAGTAGGAGGGGGCGCGCCACCGGGGAGCTGTTTTTT
TRBJ1-2 NA TRBD1 TRBV7-2 CASSLMMGQGYGYTF TGTGCCAGCAGCTTAATGATGGGACAGGGCTATGGCTACACCTTC
TRBJ1-6 once NA TRBV6-6 CASSPTGSPLHF TGTGCCAGCAGTCCAACGGGGTCACCCCTCCACTTT
TRBJ2-1 NA TRBD2 TRBV11-2 CASSLSGGRYNEQFF TGTGCCAGCAGCTTGTCGGGGGGGCGTTACAATGAGCAGTTCTTC
TRBJ2-7 NA TRBD2 TRBV5-6 CASIPGLGRRHEQYF TGTGCCAGCATTCCCGGACTAGGTCGGAGGCACGAGCAGTACTTC
TRBJ2-2 NA TRBD1 TRBV24-1 CATSDRGLNTGELFF TGTGCCACCAGTGACAGGGGGTTGAACACCGGGGAGCTGTTTTTT
TRBJ1-1 once NA TRBV4-3 CASSQNGYVNTEAFF TGCGCCAGCAGCCAAAACGGGTACGTGAACACTGAAGCTTTCTTT
TRBJ1-6 NA NA TRBV6-6 CASSYGANAHNSPLHF TGTGCCAGCAGCTACGGGGCGAACGCGCATAATTCACCCCTCCACTTT
TRBJ1-6 NA NA TRBV27 CASSSRGQYNSPLHF TGTGCCAGCAGTTCACGCGGACAGTATAATTCACCCCTCCACTTT
TRBJ1-1 NA NA TRBV6-5 CASSEDGLRAEAFF TGTGCCAGCAGCGAGGACGGGCTGCGAGCTGAAGCTTTCTTT
TRBJ1-1 NA NA TRBV12-2 CASRLAGGRWNTEAFF TGTGCAAGTCGCTTAGCGGGCGGGAGGTGGAACACTGAAGCTTTCTTT
TRBJ1-2 NA TRBD1 TRBV24-1 CATSKQDRAGYTF TGTGCCACCAGTAAACAGGACAGGGCCGGCTACACCTTC
TRBJ1-1 NA NA TRBV6-6 CASSYLVTGPEAFF TGTGCCAGCAGTTACTTAGTTACAGGGCCTGAAGCTTTCTTT
TRBJ1-2 NA NA TRBV29-1 CSVGEGDNYGYTF TGCAGCGTTGGGGAAGGGGACAACTATGGCTACACCTTC
TRBJ1-6 NA NA TRBV6-1 CASSETSHRGGFSPLHF TGTGCCAGCAGTGAGACGTCGCATCGGGGGGGTTTCTCACCCCTCCACTTT
TRBJ2-2 once NA TRBV18 CASSPPARQGTGELFF TGTGCCAGCTCACCACCAGCTCGGCAGGGGACCGGGGAGCTGTTTTTT
TRBJ1-6 NA NA TRBV2 CASSVGQTPNSPLHF TGTGCCAGCAGTGTGGGGCAGACCCCTAATTCACCCCTCCACTTT
TRBJ2-5 NA TRBD2 TRBV5-6 CASSLLAGEKETQYF TGTGCCAGCAGCTTGCTAGCGGGGGAGAAAGAGACCCAGTACTTC
TRBJ2-5 NA NA TRBV5-1 CASSPLGAGETQYF TGCGCCAGCAGCCCCCTCGGTGCTGGGGAGACCCAGTACTTC
TRBJ1-3 NA TRBD1 TRBV7-9 CASSSTGGGGNTIYF TGTGCCAGCAGCTCGACAGGGGGAGGTGGAAACACCATATATTTT
TRBJ2-5 NA NA TRBV5-1 CASSLSGGPPQETQYF TGCGCCAGCAGCTTGTCTGGGGGGCCCCCTCAAGAGACCCAGTACTTC
TRBJ1-3 NA NA TRBV10-1 CASSESRISGNTIYF TGCGCCAGCAGTGAGAGTCGGATCTCTGGAAACACCATATATTTT
TRBJ2-3 NA TRBD1 TRBV24-1 CATSDFGGQGADTQYF TGTGCCACCAGTGATTTTGGGGGACAGGGAGCAGATACGCAGTATTTT
TRBJ1-4 NA NA TRBV18 CASSPGDATNEKLFF TGTGCCAGCTCACCTGGGGACGCAACTAATGAAAAACTGTTTTTT
TRBJ1-1 once NA TRBV6-5 CASSPERGTEAFF TGTGCCAGCAGTCCCGAAAGGGGAACTGAAGCTTTCTTT
TRBJ1-2 NA NA TRBV7-9 CASSFSNREFNGYTF TGTGCCAGCAGCTTCAGCAACAGGGAGTTTAATGGCTACACCTTC
TRBJ2-1 few NA TRBV7-9 CASSFAGTETLFF TGTGCCAGCAGCTTTGCCGGGACCGAAACGTTGTTCTTC
TRBJ2-5 NA NA TRBV7-9 CASSSPGTTEETQYF TGTGCCAGCAGCTCACCCGGGACCACAGAAGAGACCCAGTACTTC
TRBJ1-3 NA NA TRBV7-9 CASSLTPRGQGGNTIYF TGTGCCAGCAGCCTCACTCCGCGGGGGCAGGGGGGAAACACCATATATTTT
TRBJ2-5 NA TRBD2 TRBV4-1 CASSPMTSGGLETQYF TGCGCCAGCAGCCCGATGACTAGCGGGGGGTTAGAGACCCAGTACTTC
TRBJ2-6 NA NA TRBV2 CASSQLGGNSGANVLTF TGTGCCAGCAGTCAACTAGGGGGTAACTCTGGGGCCAACGTCCTGACTTTC
TRBJ1-1 NA NA TRBV5-6 CASSPGGSYRLMNTEAFF TGTGCCAGCAGCCCAGGAGGGTCCTACCGACTAATGAACACTGAAGCTTTCTTT
TRBJ2-7 once NA TRBV6-6 CASSDQAYEQYF TGTGCCAGCAGTGACCAGGCCTACGAGCAGTACTTC
TRBJ1-1 once TRBD1 TRBV3-1/TRBV3-2 CASSSTGDTEAFF TGTGCCAGCAGCTCCACAGGGGACACTGAAGCTTTCTTT
TRBJ1-3 NA NA TRBV7-2 CASSSQVTGNTIYF TGTGCCAGCAGCTCCCAGGTTACTGGAAACACCATATATTTT
TRBJ2-5 NA NA TRBV29-1 CSVGGVSETQYF TGCAGCGTTGGTGGGGTGTCAGAGACCCAGTACTTC
TRBJ1-2 NA NA TRBV4-1 CASSQEEARGYTF TGCGCCAGCAGCCAAGAGGAGGCGCGTGGCTACACCTTC
TRBJ1-6 once NA TRBV5-6 CASSRSKTGIRTGSPLHF TGTGCCAGCAGCAGGAGCAAAACAGGGATCAGGACTGGTTCACCCCTCCACTTT
TRBJ1-5 NA TRBD1 TRBV19 CASSVDRDRGIIGNQPQHF TGTGCCAGTAGTGTCGACCGGGACAGGGGAATTATAGGCAATCAGCCCCAGCATTTT
TRBJ1-6 once NA TRBV11-2 CASSLGRATPLHF TGTGCCAGCAGCTTAGGACGGGCAACACCCCTCCACTTT
TRBJ1-6 few TRBD1 TRBV6-6 CASSYLGQGKSPLHF TGTGCCAGCAGTTACTTGGGACAGGGGAAATCACCCCTCCACTTT
TRBJ2-4 NA NA TRBV18 CASSPGGDKNIQYF TGTGCCAGCTCACCAGGGGGAGACAAAAACATTCAGTACTTC